These T cell receptor beta chains were read from a single sample in a study of blood T cell repertoires in COVID-19. Repertoires were generated with immunoSEQ multiplex PCR, while TCRdb's copy carries only in-frame clones and drops some. The table has roughly 140,000 clones, about 80% seen once. The specimen was peripheral blood. The receptors shown here come from a man aged 60 to 75 with acute or convalescent COVID-19. Each CDR3 is given with its conserved first and last residue. The D gene is left open where the match is weak. Not every row has a clone size; where given, it reads once, few, many or a size class.

j_call d_call clone_size v_call cdr3_aa cdr3_nt
TRBJ1-3 TRBD1 NA TRBV3-1/TRBV3-2 CASSQVVFTGTGDLLSGNTIYF TGTGCCAGCAGCCAAGTAGTTTTTACCGGGACAGGGGACCTTCTCTCTGGAAACACCATATATTTT
TRBJ2-4 TRBD1 NA TRBV28 CASSIPTGKNIQYF TGTGCCAGCAGTATCCCGACAGGGAAAAACATTCAGTACTTC
TRBJ2-7 TRBD1 NA TRBV12-5 CASGRAGGYEQYF TGTGCTAGTGGTCGGGCAGGGGGCTACGAGCAGTACTTC
TRBJ1-2 TRBD1 NA TRBV6-1 CASSEAGQGNYGYTF TGTGCCAGCAGTGAAGCGGGACAGGGGAACTATGGCTACACCTTC
TRBJ2-2 NA NA TRBV9 CASSVGHRDTGELFF TGTGCCAGCAGCGTAGGTCACAGGGACACCGGGGAGCTGTTTTTT
TRBJ2-5 NA NA TRBV5-1 CASSLRGGETQYF TGCGCCAGCAGCTTGAGAGGTGGAGAGACCCAGTACTTC
TRBJ2-3 TRBD2 once TRBV4-1 CASSQISGGAPTQYF TGCGCCAGCAGCCAGATTAGCGGGGGTGCCCCTACGCAGTATTTT
TRBJ2-2 NA NA TRBV7-2 CASSPIGGTGELFF TGTGCCAGCAGCCCCATCGGGGGAACCGGGGAGCTGTTTTTT
TRBJ2-7 TRBD2 once TRBV28 CASSLVGGPKEQYF TGTGCCAGCAGTTTAGTGGGAGGGCCGAAGGAGCAGTACTTC
TRBJ2-5 NA NA TRBV5-6 CASSLDQGETQYF TGTGCCAGCAGCTTGGATCAGGGGGAGACCCAGTACTTC
TRBJ2-3 TRBD1 once TRBV6-2/TRBV6-3 CASSYGRTGRTDTQYF TGTGCCAGCAGTTACGGCAGGACAGGGCGGACAGATACGCAGTATTTT
TRBJ2-3 TRBD2 once TRBV7-9 CASTLAGGGTQYF TGTGCCAGCACCCTAGCGGGGGGTGGAACGCAGTATTTT
TRBJ1-6 TRBD1 NA TRBV5-6 CASSYGTGVNSPLHF TGTGCCAGCAGCTACGGGACAGGGGTCAATTCACCCCTCCACTTT
TRBJ2-7 NA NA TRBV4-2 CASSQAGNGYEQYF TGTGCCAGCAGCCAAGCGGGAAACGGCTACGAGCAGTACTTC
TRBJ1-3 NA NA TRBV18 CASSPTESSGNTIYF TGTGCCAGCTCGCCGACAGAAAGCTCTGGAAACACCATATATTTT